This T cell receptor beta chain was found in a study of shared clonotypes between healthy human individuals. Study-level findings and limits: Roughly 4.6% of naive CD4 clonotypes were common to a handful of donors. Richness estimates generally favored naive over memory subsets.

The repertoire was sequenced with immunoSEQ multiplex PCR; TCRdb's copy has only in-frame clones and lacks some. This table has approximately 2,000,000 clones, over 85% appearing once. With regard to this clone: Its target is unknown.

Trimming pared 5 bases from V and 5 bases from J, leaving 16 bases between. The CDR3 extends over 15 amino acids. Germline CDR1 reads SGHAT; CDR2 reads FQNNGV. Positively selected for CCR7, the CD45RO-negative cells used as naive CD8 cells excluded terminally differentiated effector memory CD45RA+ cells. Participating donors were healthy, HIV-negative adults free of recent acute infections or vaccinations. Material: naive CD8+ T cells from PBMCs. The clonotype was recovered from a man younger than 30 in good health. Some clones in this sample may be carry-over from other donors' samples. The chain recombines TRBV11-2 with TRBJ2-1, with D perhaps matching TRBD1 or TRBD2 (5 bases each). CDR3 nucleotide sequence: TGTGCCAGCAGCCGGGCCGGGACGGTCGACAATGAGCAGTTCTTC. As protein: CASSRAGTVDNEQFF.